The entry below describes one TCR beta chain. The germline V and J ends were trimmed by 7 bases and 5 bases, with 6 bases remaining between them. This CDR3 is built from 11 residues. The germline CDR1 and CDR2 sequences are MNHNY and SVGAGI (reference sequence). The entry originates in a study of T cells in localized non-small cell lung cancer. Here immunoSEQ multiplex PCR was the method, and the copy in TCRdb shows in-frame clones only, minus some. The data show roughly 6,000 clones, with 84% seen just once and 50% to 65% held by the top ten. The chain recombines TRBV6-6 with TRBJ2-1, with a possible D match to TRBD1 (5 bases). The clonotype comes from a female donor of 60 years or more with stage II lung adenocarcinoma. Material: peripheral blood mononuclear cells, obtained before any cancer treatment. CDR3 in amino acids: CASKGDNEQFF. The CDR3 coding sequence is TGTGCCAGCAAAGGGGACAATGAGCAGTTCTTC.